The 8 T cell receptor beta chains below come from one sample, sequenced in a study of shared clonotypes between healthy human individuals. TCRdb's copy holds only in-frame clones and misses some; the assay was immunoSEQ multiplex PCR. The data hold 2 million to 2.5 million clones, with 80% to 95% observed a single time. Input material: naive CD4+ T cells from PBMCs. As to subset: CD45RA+ positively selected. The receptors originated from a man aged 18 to 29 in good health. Some clones in this sample may be carry-over from other donors' samples.

This clone was observed once. Within the sample, other DNA sequences also encode this same CDR3. The CDR3 region is CSAQGNEQFF. The DNA for the CDR3 is TGCAGTGCTCAGGGAAATGAGCAGTTCTTC. V usage is TRBV20-1 and J usage is TRBJ2-1; possibly TRBD1 for D (5 bases). The V gene lost 5 bases and the J gene lost 7 bases, with 6 bases spanning the gap. The CDR3 spans 10 residues. Germline lookup yields CDR1 DFQATT and CDR2 SNEGSKA (reference sequence).

The J gene is TRBJ1-1, the V gene TRBV10-3, with D possibly TRBD1 on 5 matching bases. The CDR3 extends over 11 amino acids. The ends were cut back, 6 bases at V and 8 bases at J, with 10 bases in the middle. Germline V CDR1 and CDR2: ENHRY, SYGVKD. Here the CDR3 reads CAIRGTVEAFF. The DNA of the CDR3 is TGTGCCATCAGGGGGACGGTGGAAGCTTTCTTT.

The gene calls are TRBV6-1 and TRBJ2-1; D uncertain. CDR1 is MNHNS, CDR2 SASEGT, per germline. The V gene lost 6 bases and the J gene lost 0 bases, with 12 bases spanning the gap. This CDR3 spans 15 amino acids. The DNA of the CDR3 is TGTGCCAGCAGCCGTGCCCCTCTCTCCTACAATGAGCAGTTCTTC. Translation: CASSRAPLSYNEQFF.

The chain recombines TRBV19 with TRBJ2-7; D may be TRBD1 (6 bases). V was pared by 1 base and J by 1 base, with 8 bases between. Per germline, CDR1 LNHDA and CDR2 SQIVND (reference sequence). This CDR3 comprises 14 residues. The CDR3 nucleotides read TGTGCCAGTAGTATAGGGACAGAATCCTACGAGCAGTACTTC. This translates into CASSIGTESYEQYF.

This chain joins TRBV6-1 and TRBJ1-4; the D is unclear. The CDR3 sequence is 16 residues long. V lost 2 bases, J lost 0 bases, and 10 bases lay in between. The germline V gene has CDR1 MNHNS and CDR2 SASEGT. CDR3 DNA sequence: TGTGCCAGCAGTGAATGGGTAGTTGCAACTAATGAAAAACTGTTTTTT. Its protein product is CASSEWVVATNEKLFF.

The gene calls are TRBV28 and TRBJ1-5; tentative D call: TRBD1 (6 bases). This CDR3 spans 17 amino acids. Germline CDR1 and CDR2: MDHEN and SYDVKM. V dropped 9 bases and J dropped 11 bases, with 32 bases sitting between them. The CDR3 DNA reads TGTGCCAGTTTACCTCTCGGGACAAGACTTGCAATAATGGCCCAGCATTTT. Protein sequence: CASLPLGTRLAIMAQHF.

Notes on this clone: This sample also contains other DNA sequences that code for the same CDR3. V is TRBV10-1 and J is TRBJ1-1; 8 nucleotides line up with TRBD1. The ends lost 3 bases at V and 4 bases at J; junction bases unmatched: 4. The CDR3 totals 14 residues. Germline CDR1 reads WNHNN; CDR2 reads SYGVQD (reference sequence). The CDR3 nucleotides read TGCGCCAGCAGTGACCGAGACAGGGGCACTGAAGCTTTCTTT. This codes for CASSDRDRGTEAFF.

The genes are TRBV18 and TRBJ1-1; D is unclear. CDR1 is KGHSH and CDR2 is LQKENI in the germline V gene. Trimming stripped 3 bases from V and 3 bases from J, with 14 bases between. The CDR3 runs 15 residues. The CDR3 DNA reads TGTGCCAGCTCACCGGCCACTGCTCTGGACACTGAAGCTTTCTTT. Protein sequence: CASSPATALDTEAFF.